A selection of T cell receptor beta chains follows, all from one sample in a study of chemoradiotherapy in HPV16-positive cancers. This table comes from immunoSEQ multiplex PCR, and its TCRdb copy is limited to in-frame clones, with some not included. The data hold about 20,000 clones, with approximately 90% observed a single time. The input for sequencing was blood, taken from a patient who underwent chemoradiotherapy. Source of these receptors: a human donor with HPV-associated anogenital cancer. CDR3s include the opening cysteine and the closing phenylalanine or tryptophan. D genes are given only for firm matches. Expanded clones are given a class, and other clones once, few, many or no size at all.

v_call: TRBV5-4; j_call: TRBJ2-3; d_call: -; clone_size: -; cdr3_aa: CASSLGGRTQYF; cdr3_nt: TGTGCCAGCAGCTTGGGGGGTCGTACGCAGTATTTT
v_call: TRBV7-3; j_call: TRBJ2-1; d_call: -; clone_size: -; cdr3_aa: CASSVGRGSDEQFF; cdr3_nt: TGTGCCAGCAGCGTGGGCAGGGGCTCCGATGAGCAGTTCTTC
v_call: TRBV7-9; j_call: TRBJ1-1; d_call: -; clone_size: -; cdr3_aa: CASSQANTEAFF; cdr3_nt: TGTGCCAGCAGCCAAGCCAACACTGAAGCTTTCTTT
v_call: TRBV19; j_call: TRBJ2-1; d_call: -; clone_size: -; cdr3_aa: CASSIVGVGEQFF; cdr3_nt: TGTGCCAGTAGTATAGTAGGGGTCGGTGAGCAGTTCTTC
v_call: TRBV7-9; j_call: TRBJ1-2; d_call: -; clone_size: -; cdr3_aa: CASFGLTNYGYTF; cdr3_nt: TGTGCCAGTTTCGGGTTGACTAACTATGGCTACACCTTC
v_call: TRBV2; j_call: TRBJ1-2; d_call: TRBD1; clone_size: -; cdr3_aa: CASRKDRVDDGYTF; cdr3_nt: TGTGCCAGCAGAAAGGACAGGGTGGACGATGGCTACACCTTC
v_call: TRBV6-5; j_call: TRBJ1-2; d_call: -; clone_size: -; cdr3_aa: CASRSRGGDGYTF; cdr3_nt: TGTGCCAGCAGGTCGAGGGGTGGTGATGGCTACACCTTC
v_call: TRBV5-4; j_call: TRBJ2-3; d_call: TRBD2; clone_size: -; cdr3_aa: CASSTAGLAGGRDTQYF; cdr3_nt: TGTGCCAGCAGCACCGCCGGACTAGCGGGGGGAAGAGATACGCAGTATTTT
v_call: TRBV20-1; j_call: TRBJ2-1; d_call: -; clone_size: -; cdr3_aa: CSASYANEQFF; cdr3_nt: TGCAGTGCTAGTTACGCGAATGAGCAGTTCTTC
v_call: TRBV7-3; j_call: TRBJ1-5; d_call: -; clone_size: -; cdr3_aa: CASSEGPNQPQHF; cdr3_nt: TGTGCCAGCAGTGAGGGGCCCAATCAGCCCCAGCATTTT
v_call: TRBV11-3; j_call: TRBJ1-2; d_call: -; clone_size: -; cdr3_aa: CASSSTGSYGYTF; cdr3_nt: TGTGCCAGCAGCTCGACAGGCTCCTATGGCTACACCTTC
v_call: TRBV27; j_call: TRBJ1-1; d_call: -; clone_size: -; cdr3_aa: CASRTNRGKVGEAFF; cdr3_nt: TGTGCCAGTCGCACTAATAGGGGCAAAGTGGGTGAAGCTTTCTTT
v_call: TRBV7-3; j_call: TRBJ2-2; d_call: -; clone_size: few; cdr3_aa: CASSPESNTGELFF; cdr3_nt: TGTGCCAGCAGCCCTGAGTCGAACACCGGGGAGCTGTTTTTT
v_call: TRBV5-8; j_call: TRBJ2-7; d_call: TRBD1; clone_size: -; cdr3_aa: CASSTRQGTHSYEQYF; cdr3_nt: TGTGCCAGCAGCACCCGACAGGGGACCCACTCCTACGAGCAGTACTTC
v_call: TRBV11-2; j_call: TRBJ1-2; d_call: -; clone_size: -; cdr3_aa: CASSSRTGGYTF; cdr3_nt: TGTGCCAGCAGCTCCCGGACCGGAGGCTACACCTTC
v_call: TRBV19; j_call: TRBJ1-1; d_call: -; clone_size: -; cdr3_aa: CASSVGYTEAFF; cdr3_nt: TGTGCCAGTAGTGTGGGGTACACTGAAGCTTTCTTT
v_call: TRBV10-3; j_call: TRBJ2-1; d_call: -; clone_size: -; cdr3_aa: CAISESVKNEQFF; cdr3_nt: TGTGCCATCAGTGAGTCTGTCAAGAATGAGCAGTTCTTC
v_call: TRBV6-4; j_call: TRBJ1-1; d_call: -; clone_size: -; cdr3_aa: CASSEAPATEAFF; cdr3_nt: TGTGCCAGCAGTGAGGCCCCTGCCACTGAAGCTTTCTTT
v_call: TRBV28; j_call: TRBJ1-2; d_call: -; clone_size: -; cdr3_aa: CASKFANYGYTF; cdr3_nt: TGTGCCAGCAAGTTCGCGAACTATGGCTACACCTTC
v_call: TRBV6-1; j_call: TRBJ1-3; d_call: TRBD1; clone_size: -; cdr3_aa: CASSRDSSSGNTIYF; cdr3_nt: TGTGCCAGCAGCCGGGACAGCAGCTCTGGAAACACCATATATTTT
v_call: TRBV5-6; j_call: TRBJ1-2; d_call: TRBD1; clone_size: -; cdr3_aa: CASSYGGTGVYGYTF; cdr3_nt: TGTGCCAGCAGCTACGGCGGGACAGGGGTCTATGGCTACACCTTC
v_call: TRBV5-1; j_call: TRBJ2-7; d_call: -; clone_size: once; cdr3_aa: CASSSPYEQYF; cdr3_nt: TGCGCCAGCAGCTCACCCTACGAGCAGTACTTC